One sample yielded the 26 T cell receptor beta chains listed below, sequenced in a study of T cell changes during pregnancy in multiple sclerosis. TCRdb's copy holds only in-frame clones and misses some; the assay was immunoSEQ multiplex PCR. The data hold tens of thousands of clones, with 91% observed a single time. The sample consisted of peripheral blood, taken in the first trimester of pregnancy. The receptors originated from a female donor in good health, enrolled as a control in a pregnancy study.

The V and J genes are TRBV19 and TRBJ2-2; 11 positions match TRBD2. V lost 5 bases to trimming and J lost 8 bases; unmatched junction nucleotides: 16. The CDR3 has 18 amino acids. Germline values: CDR1 LNHDA, CDR2 SQIVND (reference sequence). The CDR3 nucleotides are TGTGCCAGTAGTGAGCCCAGCGTGCTAGCGGGGGGTTTAGGGGAGCTGTTTTTT. Translated: CASSEPSVLAGGLGELFF.

The CDR3, as DNA: TGTGCCAGCAGTTTAGGAGGACACCGGGACAGCTACTACGAGCAGTACTTC. Translating it yields CASSLGGHRDSYYEQYF. The chain joins TRBV5-6 to TRBJ2-7; 7 bases match TRBD1. This CDR3 region has 17 residues. V dropped 5 bases and J dropped 3; count of bases not matched to a gene: 17. Germline V gene data show CDR1 as SGHDT and CDR2 as YYEEEE.

This clone was found once. This rearrangement joins TRBV5-1 to TRBJ2-2; 9 bases line up with TRBD1. This CDR3 has 15 amino acids. CDR1 SGHRS and CDR2 YFSETQ come from the germline V gene. Germline trimming cut 5 bases from V and 7 bases from J; bases unmatched to any gene: 9. CDR3 in amino acids: CASSEGQGNGGELFF. The CDR3, as DNA: TGCGCCAGCAGTGAGGGACAGGGCAACGGCGGGGAGCTGTTTTTT.

The V call is TRBV9, the J call TRBJ2-2; 8 bases agree with TRBD2. The CDR3 extends over 18 amino acids. Germline CDR1 reads SGDLS; CDR2 reads YYNGEE. The J segment lost 4 bases and the V segment lost 4 bases, leaving 15 bases of the junction unmatched. The CDR3 protein is CASSLGVGGAVVTGELFF. CDR3 nucleotides: TGTGCCAGCAGCCTGGGGGTCGGGGGGGCGGTGGTCACCGGGGAGCTGTTTTTT.

The chain carries TRBV15 and TRBJ2-5, with TRBD1 matching over 7 bases. Germline V gene sequence: CDR1 LNHNV, CDR2 YYDKDF (reference sequence). This CDR3 has 13 residues. V lost 5 bases and J lost 5; bases outside the gene matches: 5. CDR3 sequence: CATSGTVGETQYF. CDR3 DNA sequence: TGTGCCACCAGCGGGACAGTGGGGGAGACCCAGTACTTC.

The chain is built from TRBV27 and TRBJ1-6; D gene ambiguous. V dropped 6 bases and J dropped 7 bases, with 13 bases sitting between them. Germline CDR1 and CDR2: MNHEY and SMNVEV (reference sequence). The length of the CDR3 is 14 residues. The CDR3 nucleotides read TGTGCCAGCAGAGAGGGTTTCGAAAATTCACCCCTCCACTTT. Its translation is CASREGFENSPLHF.

This clone occurred once. The J gene is TRBJ2-2, the V gene TRBV5-4; 7 bases align to TRBD1. CDR1 SGHNT and CDR2 YYREEE come from the germline V gene (reference sequence). The ends lost 6 bases at V and 5 bases at J; junction bases unmatched: 10. This CDR3 is 15 amino acids long. CDR3 in amino acids: CASTPGTDRTGELFF. The CDR3 nucleotides read TGTGCCAGCACCCCTGGGACAGATAGAACCGGGGAGCTGTTTTTT.

The CDR3 region has the DNA TGCGCCAGCAGCCTTTCCAGGGAGAGGGGGAATCAGCCCCAGCATTTT. This translates into CASSLSRERGNQPQHF. The V gene is TRBV4-3, the J gene TRBJ1-5; TRBD1 might be the D (6 bases). Per the germline V gene, CDR1 is LGHNA and CDR2 is YSLEER. Trimming pared 4 bases from V and 4 bases from J, leaving 17 bases between. The CDR3 is 16 amino acids.

The chain recombines TRBV4-3 with TRBJ2-5, with 11 bases aligning to TRBD1. Germline V gene lookup returns CDR1 LGHNA and CDR2 YSLEER. The CDR3 spans 17 residues. V lost 1 base and J lost 2; bases outside the gene matches: 6. The CDR3 loop reads CASSQGAGQGAQETQYF. Here the CDR3 DNA reads TGCGCCAGCAGCCAAGGGGCTGGACAGGGGGCTCAAGAGACCCAGTACTTC.

This clone was detected a few times. This chain connects TRBV10-1 to TRBJ1-1; the D is unclear. This CDR3 contains 13 residues. Per germline, CDR1 WNHNN and CDR2 SYGVQD (reference sequence). Trimming removed 3 bases from V and 3 bases from J, with 8 bases in between. Written as DNA, the CDR3 is TGCGCCAGCAGTGAATCTCGGGACACTGAAGCTTTCTTT. Its translation is CASSESRDTEAFF.

The V call is TRBV9, the J call TRBJ2-1, with TRBD1 identical over 10 bases. CDR1 and CDR2 from the germline V gene are SGDLS and YYNGEE. CDR3 length: 14 amino acids. V dropped 2 bases and J dropped 10; count of bases not matched to a gene: 6. The CDR3 loop is CASSVGQGRREQFF. CDR3 nucleotide sequence: TGTGCCAGCAGCGTGGGACAGGGGCGCCGAGAGCAGTTCTTC.

V usage is TRBV4-3 and J usage is TRBJ2-5; 12 bases fit TRBD1. Germline CDR1 is LGHNA and CDR2 is YSLEER. The CDR3 extends over 15 amino acids. Losses at the gene ends were 7 bases for V and 5 bases for J; bases not matched to a gene: 8. The CDR3 here is CASTPGQGAFETQYF. The CDR3 DNA is TGCGCCAGCACTCCGGGACAGGGGGCTTTCGAGACCCAGTACTTC.

The sample holds one count of this clone. The chain has TRBV7-2 and TRBJ2-1; D is undetermined. Trimming took off 2 bases at V and 8 bases at J, with 7 bases between the two ends. The CDR3 loop spans 12 amino acids. The germline CDR1 and CDR2 sequences are SGHTA and FQGNSA. The CDR3 region has the DNA TGTGCCAGCAGCTTATTTCATGATGAGCAGTTCTTC. Translated: CASSLFHDEQFF.

The CDR3 spells CASSPYPGQQEFFDGYTF. CDR3 nucleotide sequence: TGTGCCAGCAGCCCTTACCCGGGACAGCAGGAATTTTTTGATGGCTACACCTTC. This chain links TRBV4-2 with TRBJ1-2; TRBD1 matches at 7 bases. The V gene's germline CDR1 is LGHNA and CDR2 YNFKEQ. There are 18 residues in the CDR3. J gave up 6 bases and V 4 bases, and 20 bases lay outside the gene matches.

The V gene is TRBV19, the J gene TRBJ2-7, with TRBD1 identical over 7 bases. After removal of 3 bases from V and 3 bases from J, the junction contained 8 bases not matched to a gene. The CDR3 runs 15 residues. CDR1 is LNHDA, CDR2 SQIVND, per germline (reference sequence). CDR3: CASSILGTANYEQYF. The DNA for the CDR3 is TGTGCCAGTAGTATTCTAGGGACAGCTAACTACGAGCAGTACTTC.

The J gene is TRBJ2-6, the V gene TRBV7-9, with D possibly being TRBD2 (5 bases). The germline V and J ends were trimmed by 5 bases and 1 base, with 18 bases remaining between them. This CDR3 is built from 18 residues. Germline-derived CDR1 and CDR2 are SEHNR and FQNEAQ (reference sequence). In DNA form, the CDR3 reads TGTGCCAGCAGCCCTAGCCCTAAAACTAGGTCTGGGGCCAACGTCCTGACTTTC. This sequence encodes CASSPSPKTRSGANVLTF.

Points on this clone: Within the sample, other DNA sequences also encode this same CDR3. The chain has TRBV28 and TRBJ2-7; tentative D call: TRBD2 (6 bases). Trimming left V 2 bases short and J 2 bases short, with 7 bases between. The CDR3 runs to 13 residues. The V gene's germline CDR1 is MDHEN and CDR2 SYDVKM. The CDR3 is CASSLAGPYEQYF. The CDR3 region has the DNA TGTGCCAGCAGTTTAGCGGGGCCCTACGAGCAGTACTTC.

The rearrangement uses TRBV7-8 and TRBJ2-7, with 7 nucleotides matching TRBD2. There are 13 residues in the CDR3. J was trimmed by 7 bases and V by 4 bases; bases with no gene match: 7. The germline V gene encodes CDR1 SGHVS and CDR2 FQNEAQ. The CDR3 spells CASSWRGGLEQYF. As DNA, the CDR3 is TGTGCCAGCAGCTGGCGCGGGGGACTGGAGCAGTACTTC.

This chain joins TRBV5-1 and TRBJ1-2, with 7 bases aligning to TRBD1. The germline CDR1 and CDR2 sequences are SGHRS and YFSETQ. CDR3 length: 14 residues. Losses at the gene ends were 0 bases for V and 8 bases for J; bases not matched to a gene: 7. For the CDR3, the DNA is TGCGCCAGCAGCTTGGGATTCCAGGGGGAAGGCTACACCTTC. It translates to CASSLGFQGEGYTF.

Only one count was recorded for this clone. This CDR3 is also generated by other DNA sequences in the sample. The rearrangement joins TRBV6-5 to TRBJ2-7, with D perhaps TRBD1 (8 bases). CDR1 and CDR2 from the germline V gene are MNHEY and SVGAGI. The CDR3 extends over 14 amino acids. V lost 6 bases and J 2 bases, leaving 14 bases between the germline ends. DNA for the CDR3: TGTGCCAGCAGCGGACAGGGAGGGACCTACGAGCAGTACTTC. Translated: CASSGQGGTYEQYF.

The chain recombines TRBV27 with TRBJ1-6, with unresolved D. Germline V gene lookup returns CDR1 MNHEY and CDR2 SMNVEV (reference sequence). This CDR3 is built from 14 residues. The V end lost 5 bases, the J end lost 6 bases, and 11 bases lay between the germline ends. The DNA for the CDR3 is TGTGCCAGCAGTCCAAGGACTGTTAATTCACCCCTCCACTTT. This sequence encodes CASSPRTVNSPLHF.

The chain carries TRBV4-3 and TRBJ2-1; D unclear. The CDR3 has 12 residues. The germline CDR1 and CDR2 sequences are LGHNA and YSLEER. Trimming cost V 0 bases and J 8 bases, with 5 bases left between them. The CDR3 here is CASSQDRDEQFF. The CDR3 bases are TGCGCCAGCAGCCAAGATCGGGATGAGCAGTTCTTC.

The gene calls are TRBV11-1 and TRBJ2-3; TRBD2 matches 9 bases. This CDR3 has 16 amino acids. CDR1 is SGHAT and CDR2 is FQDESV in the germline V gene (reference sequence). With 2 bases clipped from V and 6 bases from J, the junction kept 9 bases outside the gene matches. The CDR3 sequence: CASSLNSGGSRDTQYF. The CDR3 DNA reads TGTGCCAGCAGCTTAAACAGCGGGGGGTCGCGGGATACGCAGTATTTT. Full variable domain (remainder filled in from reference TRBV11-1 and TRBJ2-3): EAEVAQSPRYKITEKSQAVAFWCDPISGHATLYWYRQILGQGPELLVQFQDESVVDDSQLPKDRFSAERLKGVDSTLKIQPAELGDSAMYLCASSLNSGGSRDTQYFGPGTRLTVL.

J is TRBJ1-1 and V is TRBV30; unclear D gene. The CDR3 covers 13 residues. Germline CDR1 and CDR2: GTSNPN and SVGIG (reference sequence). Trimming stripped 3 bases from V and 0 bases from J, with 8 bases between. Here the CDR3 DNA reads TGTGCCTGGAGGAACTACATGAACACTGAAGCTTTCTTT. This translates into CAWRNYMNTEAFF.

The V gene is TRBV20-1, the J gene TRBJ2-7; unclear D gene. V gave up 7 bases and J gave up 2 bases, with 9 bases separating them. In germline, CDR1 is DFQATT, CDR2 SNEGSKA (reference sequence). The CDR3 covers 11 residues. CDR3 in DNA: TGCAGTGTGAACGGAGCCTACGAGCAGTACTTC. Translating gives CSVNGAYEQYF.

The chain couples TRBV12-5 to TRBJ2-1; TRBD1 agrees at 9 bases. The CDR3 runs to 14 residues. Germline CDR1 reads LGHNT; CDR2 reads FRNRAP. After removal of 7 bases from V and 8 bases from J, the junction contained 9 bases not matched to a gene. The CDR3 sequence is CASVKGQGGDEQFF. Written as DNA, the CDR3 is TGTGCTAGTGTCAAGGGACAGGGAGGGGATGAGCAGTTCTTC.